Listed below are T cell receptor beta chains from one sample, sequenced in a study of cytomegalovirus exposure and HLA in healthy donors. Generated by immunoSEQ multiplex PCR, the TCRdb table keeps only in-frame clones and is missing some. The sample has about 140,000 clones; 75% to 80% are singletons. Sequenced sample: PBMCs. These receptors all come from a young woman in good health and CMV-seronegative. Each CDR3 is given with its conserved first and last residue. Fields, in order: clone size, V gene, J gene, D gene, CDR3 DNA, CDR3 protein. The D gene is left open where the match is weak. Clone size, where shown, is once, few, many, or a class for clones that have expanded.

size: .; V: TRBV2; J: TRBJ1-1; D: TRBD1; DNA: TGTGCCAGCATAACCTCCGGGACAGGGGGCACTGAAGCTTTCTTT; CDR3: CASITSGTGGTEAFF
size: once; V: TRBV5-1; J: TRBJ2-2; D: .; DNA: TGCGCCAGCAGCTTATTACAGGCGAACACCGGGGAGCTGTTTTTT; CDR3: CASSLLQANTGELFF
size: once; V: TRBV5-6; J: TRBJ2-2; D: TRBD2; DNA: TGTGCCAGCAGCTGGGGAGGGCACGGGGAGCTGTTTTTT; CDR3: CASSWGGHGELFF
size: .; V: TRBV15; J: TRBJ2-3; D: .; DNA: TGTGCCACCAGCCGACACGGGAAAGCGGCGCGCACAGATACGCAGTATTTT; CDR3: CATSRHGKAARTDTQYF
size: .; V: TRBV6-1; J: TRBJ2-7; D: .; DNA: TGTGCCAGCAACCACTATAACTCCTACGAGCAGTACTTC; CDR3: CASNHYNSYEQYF
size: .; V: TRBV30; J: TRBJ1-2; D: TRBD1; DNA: TGTGCCTGGAGTGTAGACAGGGTCTTGGGTGGCTACACCTTC; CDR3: CAWSVDRVLGGYTF
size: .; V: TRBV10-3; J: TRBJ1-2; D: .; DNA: TGTGCCATCAGTCTGGCGGCGGCAGACTATGGCTACACCTTC; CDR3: CAISLAAADYGYTF
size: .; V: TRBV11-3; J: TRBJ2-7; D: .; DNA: TGTGCCAGCAGCCCTCAGCAGGGCTACGAGCAGTACTTC; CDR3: CASSPQQGYEQYF
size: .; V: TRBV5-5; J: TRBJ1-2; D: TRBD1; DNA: TGTGCCAGCAGCTTTGCCGGGACAGATGATGGCTACACCTTC; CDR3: CASSFAGTDDGYTF
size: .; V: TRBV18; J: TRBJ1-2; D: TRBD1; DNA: TGTGCCAGCTCACCTGCGGGACAGGGGAACTATGGCTACACCTTC; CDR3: CASSPAGQGNYGYTF
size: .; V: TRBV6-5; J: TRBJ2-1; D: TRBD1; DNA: TGTGCCAGCAGTGGGACAGGGAGGTTTATCGATGAGCAGTTCTTC; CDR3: CASSGTGRFIDEQFF
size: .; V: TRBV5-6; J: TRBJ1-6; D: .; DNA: TGTGCCAGCAGCTTAGGTCGGGGGGCGCTTAGCTCCTATAATTCACCCCTCCACTTT; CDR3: CASSLGRGALSSYNSPLHF
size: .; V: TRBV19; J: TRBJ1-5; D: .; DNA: TGTGCCAGCAAAGGGACGGACAGTTATAGCAATCAGCCCCAGCATTTT; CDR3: CASKGTDSYSNQPQHF
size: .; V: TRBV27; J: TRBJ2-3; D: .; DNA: TGTGCCAGCAGTTTAGGGCAGGGTGGAACAGATACGCAGTATTTT; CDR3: CASSLGQGGTDTQYF
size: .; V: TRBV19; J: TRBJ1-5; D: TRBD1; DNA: TGTGCCACCACTCCCGGGACAGGGTCGAGCAATCAGCCCCAGCATTTT; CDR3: CATTPGTGSSNQPQHF
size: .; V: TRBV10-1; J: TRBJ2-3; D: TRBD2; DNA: TGCGCCAGCAGTGAGTTGCGGGGGGCCGGAGATACGCAGTATTTT; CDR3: CASSELRGAGDTQYF
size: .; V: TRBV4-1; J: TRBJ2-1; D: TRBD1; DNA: TGCGCCAGCAGCCAAGATCTAGGGACAGCGTTCTACAATGAGCAGTTCTTC; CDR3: CASSQDLGTAFYNEQFF
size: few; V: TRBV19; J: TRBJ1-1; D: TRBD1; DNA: TGTGCCAGTAGTGACAACAGGGGAATGAACACTGAAGCTTTCTTT; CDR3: CASSDNRGMNTEAFF
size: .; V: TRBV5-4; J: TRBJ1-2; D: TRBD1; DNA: TGTGCCAGCAGAGCCGGACAGGGGATGGCGGATGGCTACACCTTC; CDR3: CASRAGQGMADGYTF
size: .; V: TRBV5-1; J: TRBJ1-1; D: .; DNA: TGCGCCAGCAGCTTGGAAGGGAGGGACACTGAAGCTTTCTTT; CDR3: CASSLEGRDTEAFF
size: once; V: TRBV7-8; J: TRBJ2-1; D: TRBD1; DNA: TGTGCCAGCAGCTTACGAGGGACAGGGGCCTACAATGAGCAGTTCTTC; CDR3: CASSLRGTGAYNEQFF
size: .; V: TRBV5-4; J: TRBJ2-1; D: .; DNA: TGTGCCAGCAGCTTACGGGGGAACCACAATGAGCAGTTCTTC; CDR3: CASSLRGNHNEQFF
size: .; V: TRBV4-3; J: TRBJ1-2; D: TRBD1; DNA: TGCGCCAGCAGCCAATCCGGGACAGGATATGGCTACACCTTC; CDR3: CASSQSGTGYGYTF
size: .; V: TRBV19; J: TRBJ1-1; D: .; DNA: TGTGCCAGTAGTATAGTTGGACAGTTGAACACTGAAGCTTTCTTT; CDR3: CASSIVGQLNTEAFF
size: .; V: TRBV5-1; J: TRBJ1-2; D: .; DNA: TGCGCCAGCAGCCCGGCGGTCTTATCGGATGGCTACACCTTC; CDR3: CASSPAVLSDGYTF
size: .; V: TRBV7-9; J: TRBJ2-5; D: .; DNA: TGTGCCAGCAGGGACGGGAGAGGTGGGGAGACCCAGTACTTC; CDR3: CASRDGRGGETQYF
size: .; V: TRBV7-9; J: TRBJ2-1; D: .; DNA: TGTGCCAGCAGTTTCGGTCAGGGGCAGTTCTTC; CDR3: CASSFGQGQFF
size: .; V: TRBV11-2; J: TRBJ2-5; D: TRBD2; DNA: TGTGCCAGCAGCTCCGGGACTAGCGGGGGGGCCTATGGGACCCAGTACTTC; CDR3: CASSSGTSGGAYGTQYF
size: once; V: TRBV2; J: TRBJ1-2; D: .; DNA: TGTGCCAGCAGGGCAGGGGCCTATGGCTACACCTTC; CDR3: CASRAGAYGYTF
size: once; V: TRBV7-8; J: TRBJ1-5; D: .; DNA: TGTGCCAGCAGCTTTAATAGCAATCAGCCCCAGCATTTT; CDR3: CASSFNSNQPQHF
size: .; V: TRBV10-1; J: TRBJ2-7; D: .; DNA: TGCGCCAGCAGTGAAAGGTCAGGGGCGGTTGAGTCCTACGAGCAGTACTTC; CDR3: CASSERSGAVESYEQYF
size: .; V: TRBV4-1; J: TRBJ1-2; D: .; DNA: TGCGCCAGCAGCCCGGGGAGGGCCGTGACGCTGGGCTACACCTTC; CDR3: CASSPGRAVTLGYTF
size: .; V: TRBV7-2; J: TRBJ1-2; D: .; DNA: TGTGCCAGCAGCTTAGGAGGGAATGGCTACACCTTC; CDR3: CASSLGGNGYTF
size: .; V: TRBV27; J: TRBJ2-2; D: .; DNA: TGTGCCAGCAGTTCCCGGACAGTCAACGGGGAGCTGTTTTTT; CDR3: CASSSRTVNGELFF
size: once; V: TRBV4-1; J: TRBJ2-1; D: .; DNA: TGCGCCAGCAGCCAAGATTTGGTCAACGGACTCATAAAGTACAATGAGCAGTTCTTC; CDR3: CASSQDLVNGLIKYNEQFF
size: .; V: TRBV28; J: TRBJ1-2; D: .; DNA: TGTGCCAGCAGTTTACCAGGGAACTATGGCTACACCTTC; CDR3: CASSLPGNYGYTF
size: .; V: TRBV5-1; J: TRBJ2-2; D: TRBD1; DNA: TGCGCCAGCAGCATGACAGGGCCGAACACCGGGGAGCTGTTTTTT; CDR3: CASSMTGPNTGELFF
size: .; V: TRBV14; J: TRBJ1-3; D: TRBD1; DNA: TGTGCCAGCAGCCAAGATTTGGACAGGGGGCCTGGAAACACCATATATTTT; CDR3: CASSQDLDRGPGNTIYF
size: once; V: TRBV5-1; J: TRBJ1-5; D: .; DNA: TGCGCCAGCAGCCCAGGACAGACGAATCAGCCCCAGCATTTT; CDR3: CASSPGQTNQPQHF
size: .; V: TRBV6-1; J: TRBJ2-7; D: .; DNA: TGTGCCAGCAGTGAAGCGGGGGCCGCACTGTACGAGCAGTACTTC; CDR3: CASSEAGAALYEQYF
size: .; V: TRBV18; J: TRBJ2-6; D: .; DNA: TGTGCCAGCTCCTCCAGGGTCGGCGGCGGATTAGACAACGTCCTGACTTTC; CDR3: CASSSRVGGGLDNVLTF
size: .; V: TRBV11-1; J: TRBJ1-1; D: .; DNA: TGTGCCAGCAGCTTACAGGGAACCACTGAAGCTTTCTTT; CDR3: CASSLQGTTEAFF
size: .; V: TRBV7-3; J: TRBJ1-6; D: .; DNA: TGTGCCAGCAGCTTAAGTTCAACAGCCAATTCACCCCTCCACTTT; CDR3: CASSLSSTANSPLHF
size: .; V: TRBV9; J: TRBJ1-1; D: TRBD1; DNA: TGTGCCAGCAGCGTATCACAGGGGAGAGGAACTGAAGCTTTCTTT; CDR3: CASSVSQGRGTEAFF
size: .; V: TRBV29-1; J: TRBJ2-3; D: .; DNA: TGCAGCACCCGGGAGAGTCGGCCAGATACGCAGTATTTT; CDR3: CSTRESRPDTQYF
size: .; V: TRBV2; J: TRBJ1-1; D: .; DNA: TGTGCCAGCACGGCAACTGGACAGTTGAACACTGAAGCTTTCTTT; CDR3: CASTATGQLNTEAFF
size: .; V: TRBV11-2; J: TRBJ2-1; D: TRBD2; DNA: TGTGCCAGCAGCTTGCGAAGCGGGGCGAGGGGTACAACAAATGAGCAGTTCTTC; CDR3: CASSLRSGARGTTNEQFF
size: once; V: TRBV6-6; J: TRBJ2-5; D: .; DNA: TGTGCCAGCACCACGAGATCCAGGGGCCAAGAGACCCAGTACTTC; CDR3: CASTTRSRGQETQYF
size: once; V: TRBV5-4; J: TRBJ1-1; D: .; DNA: TGTGCCAGCAGCCCCGTTTTCCCGTTT; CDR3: CASSPVFPF
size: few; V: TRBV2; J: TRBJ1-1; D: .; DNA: TGTGCCAGCAGTGAAGTCGGCAGGGGTAAAACTGAAGCTTTCTTT; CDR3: CASSEVGRGKTEAFF
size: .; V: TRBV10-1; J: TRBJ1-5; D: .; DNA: TGCGCCAGCAGTAACACAGGGAATCAGCCCCAGCATTTT; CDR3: CASSNTGNQPQHF
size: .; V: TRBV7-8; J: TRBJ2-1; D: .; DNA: TGTGCCAGCAGCCCGCGGGCCAAAGATGAGCAGTTCTTC; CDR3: CASSPRAKDEQFF
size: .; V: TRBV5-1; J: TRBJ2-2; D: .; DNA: TGCGCCAGCAGCTTGGTGGCCAGGAACACCGGGGAGCTGTTTTTT; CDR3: CASSLVARNTGELFF
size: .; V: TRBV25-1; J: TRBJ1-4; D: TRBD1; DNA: TGTGCCAGCAGGGGGTACCCGGACAGGGCCTTTAATGAAAAACTGTTTTTT; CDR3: CASRGYPDRAFNEKLFF
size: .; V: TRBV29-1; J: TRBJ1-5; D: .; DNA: TGCAGCGTTGTTCAGGGTTCGGATCAGCCCCAGCATTTT; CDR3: CSVVQGSDQPQHF